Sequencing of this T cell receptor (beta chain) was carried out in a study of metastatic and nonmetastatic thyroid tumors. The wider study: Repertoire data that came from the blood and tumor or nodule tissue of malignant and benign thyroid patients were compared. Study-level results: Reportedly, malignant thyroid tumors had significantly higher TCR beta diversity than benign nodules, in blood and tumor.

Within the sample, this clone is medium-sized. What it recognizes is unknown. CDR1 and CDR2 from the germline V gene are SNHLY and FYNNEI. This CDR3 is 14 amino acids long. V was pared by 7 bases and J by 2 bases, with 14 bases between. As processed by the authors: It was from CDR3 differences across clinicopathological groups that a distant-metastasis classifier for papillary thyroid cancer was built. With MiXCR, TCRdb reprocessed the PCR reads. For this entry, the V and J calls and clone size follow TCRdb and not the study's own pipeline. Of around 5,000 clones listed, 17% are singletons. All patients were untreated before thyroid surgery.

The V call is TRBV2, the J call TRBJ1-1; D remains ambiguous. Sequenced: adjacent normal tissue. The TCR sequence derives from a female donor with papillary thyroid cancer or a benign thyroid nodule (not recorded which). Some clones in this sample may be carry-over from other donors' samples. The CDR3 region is CASIQNEGNTEAFF. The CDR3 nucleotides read TGTGCCAGCATCCAAAATGAGGGTAACACTGAAGCTTTCTTT.